The next 12 T cell receptor beta chains were all read from a single sample in a study of T cell changes during pregnancy in multiple sclerosis. Method: immunoSEQ multiplex PCR; TCRdb's copy keeps in-frame clones and lacks some. The sample consists of approximately 85,000 clones, approximately 90% of them appearing once. The sample consisted of peripheral blood, taken in the first trimester of pregnancy. The receptors were gathered from a female donor with multiple sclerosis, enrolled in a pregnancy study.

The chain uses TRBV18 and TRBJ2-2, with 8 bases fitting TRBD1. Unmatched junction bases numbered 12, after V lost 2 bases and J lost 1 base. This CDR3 comprises 19 residues. From germline, CDR1 is KGHSH and CDR2 LQKENI. CDR3: CASSPTAQGAKWNTGELFF. CDR3 nucleotides: TGTGCCAGCTCACCAACGGCCCAGGGGGCGAAGTGGAACACCGGGGAGCTGTTTTTT.

This chain connects TRBV11-2 to TRBJ2-4; D unclear. The CDR3 length is 15 residues. CDR1 is SGHAT and CDR2 is FQNNGV in the germline V gene. Trimming left V 0 bases short and J 5 bases short, with 11 bases between. CDR3 coding DNA: TGTGCCAGCAGCTTAGAGCACGGTCGGGAAAACATTCAGTACTTC. Encoded protein: CASSLEHGRENIQYF.

The chain recombines TRBV13 with TRBJ2-7, with 7 positions matching TRBD2. This CDR3 comprises 18 residues. The V segment lost 5 bases and the J segment 2 bases; nucleotides outside the gene matches: 18. The germline V gene has CDR1 PRHDT and CDR2 FYEKMQ (reference sequence). CDR3 in amino acids: CASSPRGYGLAEAYEQYF. The CDR3, as DNA: TGTGCCAGCAGCCCCCGGGGTTACGGGCTAGCGGAAGCCTACGAGCAGTACTTC.

The rearrangement links TRBV7-3 to TRBJ1-3, with 8 bases lining up with TRBD1. V was pared by 5 bases and J by 4 bases, with 7 bases of the junction left unmatched. The CDR3 sequence is 15 residues long. Germline assignment: CDR1 SGHTA and CDR2 FQGTGA. As DNA, the CDR3 is TGTGCCAGCAGCCCCGACAGGGGTTGGGGAAACACCATATATTTT. Its translation is CASSPDRGWGNTIYF.

The V gene is TRBV7-9, the J gene TRBJ2-3, with 11 bases aligning to TRBD2. Germline V lookup: CDR1 SEHNR, CDR2 FQNEAQ (reference sequence). This CDR3 has 14 amino acids. After removal of 5 bases from V and 6 bases from J, the junction contained 4 bases not matched to a gene. The CDR3 region is CASSTTSGMDTQYF. CDR3 nucleotide sequence: TGTGCCAGCAGCACGACTAGCGGGATGGATACGCAGTATTTT.

The J gene is TRBJ1-5, the V gene TRBV14; 9 nucleotides align to TRBD1. The CDR3 totals 17 residues. Germline lookup yields CDR1 SGHDN and CDR2 FVKESK. After removal of 0 bases from V and 2 bases from J, the junction contained 5 bases not matched to a gene. The DNA for the CDR3 is TGTGCCAGCAGCCAAGAACAGGGGGCGCGGGGCAATCAGCCCCAGCATTTT. Translated, it gives CASSQEQGARGNQPQHF.

The chain uses TRBV4-3 and TRBJ1-3; unclear D gene. Trimming shortened V by 0 bases and J by 0 bases, and 6 bases separated the two germline ends. The CDR3 runs 15 residues. The germline CDR1 and CDR2 sequences are LGHNA and YSLEER. CDR3: CASSQDASSGNTIYF. In nucleotides, the CDR3 is TGCGCCAGCAGCCAAGACGCCAGCTCTGGAAACACCATATATTTT.

This clone was seen only once. The chain is built from TRBV7-9 and TRBJ1-2; TRBD1 matches at 10 bases. The V and J ends lost 4 bases and 3 bases, in that order; junction bases with no gene match: 2. Per the germline V gene, CDR1 is SEHNR and CDR2 is FQNEAQ (reference sequence). This CDR3 contains 14 residues. CDR3 amino acids: CASSSGTGDYGYTF. The CDR3 DNA reads TGTGCCAGCAGCTCCGGGACAGGGGACTATGGCTACACCTTC.

The chain joins TRBV5-5 to TRBJ1-3; D uncertain. V was trimmed by 2 bases and J by 0 bases, leaving 6 bases between them. Per the germline V gene, CDR1 is SGHKS and CDR2 is YYEKEE (reference sequence). The CDR3 sequence is 14 residues long. CDR3 DNA sequence: TGTGCCAGCAGCTTTACTTACTCTGGAAACACCATATATTTT. Translating it yields CASSFTYSGNTIYF.

The rearrangement links TRBV5-3 to TRBJ1-6; TRBD1 matches 7 bases. TRBV5-3 is labeled an ORF, and its function is uncertain. V trimming: 6 bases; J trimming: 8 bases; junction bases outside the gene matches: 17. The CDR3 runs to 17 residues. CDR3 region: CARTLTGPFPIYSPLHF. The CDR3 DNA reads TGTGCCAGAACCCTGACAGGGCCGTTCCCCATATATTCACCCCTCCACTTT.

The chain has TRBV4-3 and TRBJ2-1, with 10 bases lining up with TRBD2. V lost 5 bases to trimming and J lost 2 bases; unmatched junction nucleotides: 6. CDR3 size: 16 residues. CDR1 is LGHNA and CDR2 is YSLEER in the germline V gene. CDR3 amino acids: CASSSRSGGAYNEQFF. CDR3 nucleotides: TGCGCCAGCAGCTCTCGGAGCGGGGGGGCCTACAATGAGCAGTTCTTC.

This sequence joins TRBV21-1 and TRBJ2-7; the D segment call TRBD1 is taken from the table without a DNA check. TRBV21-1 is annotated as a pseudogene. The CDR3 extends over 16 amino acids. CDR3 loop: CASSKRSRTTTYEQYF. The CDR3, as DNA: TGTGCCAGCAGCAAACGCTCTCGGACAACAACCTACGAGCAGTACTTC.